The clone carrying this T cell receptor (beta chain) was detected only a few times. This specimen belongs to a study of blood T cell repertoires in COVID-19. On the study more broadly: Whether acute or convalescent, the COVID-19 samples came from the United States, Italy and Spain. T cells, B-cell-depleted T cells, or PBMCs supplied cDNA or gDNA.

V gave up 2 bases and J gave up 7 bases; unmatched junction bases: 4. Looked up from germline, CDR1 is SGHNT and CDR2 is YYREEE (reference sequence). The CDR3 runs to 13 residues. As processed by the authors: Reference gene primer amplification in the assay estimated nucleated cell counts. Sequencing was performed with immunoSEQ multiplex PCR; in TCRdb, only in-frame clones are kept and a portion is missing. V, J and clone size are taken as reported in that table, and D and trimming were inferred from the DNA itself. The profile covers some 52,000 clones, with approximately 84% appearing a single time and around 30% taken by the ten largest.

Source material: peripheral blood. This receptor was identified in a human donor in a cohort sampled during active COVID-19. The genes are TRBV5-4 and TRBJ2-3; 7 nucleotides match TRBD1. This CDR3 reads CASSLDRANTQYF. In DNA form, the CDR3 reads TGTGCCAGCAGCTTAGACAGGGCTAATACGCAGTATTTT.